The T cell receptor (beta chain) under discussion was sequenced for a study of CD8 T cells in Susac syndrome. Findings of the study overall: The study acknowledged a relatively small number of individuals in its TCR sequencing and HLA analysis.

Reverse transcription of roughly 0.5 to 1 ug RNA was performed with random hexamers. TCRdb re-called the immunoSEQ multiplex PCR reads with MiXCR, one entry per CDR3 protein. This repertoire shows about 110,000 distinct CDR3 sequences, roughly 95% found once; its top ten account for approximately 0.093%. About this clonotype itself: Its antigen is still unknown.

This CDR3 spans 13 amino acids. With 0 bases removed from V and 8 bases from J, the gap between germline ends came to 7 bases. CDR1 is LNHNV, CDR2 YYDKDF, per germline (reference sequence). Sequencing of TCR beta was performed on blood CD8+ and CD4+ T cells. This TCR was recovered from a human donor in good health. The specimen sequenced was CD4+ T cells from PBMCs. The rearrangement joins TRBV15 to TRBJ1-4; no firm D call. The CDR3 DNA reads TGTGCCACCAGCAGAGAATATAGGGAAAAACTGTTTTTT. The encoded protein is CATSREYREKLFF.